This T cell receptor beta chain was captured in a study of blood T cells in healthy people across ages. Study in general: T cells yielded about one barcoded beta molecule per two cells through template switching.

For the second PCR, which ran for 7 to 11 cycles, a sample-barcoded 5' primer and a J-beta primer mix were used. TCRdb re-derived calls from the 5' RACE reads in MiXCR, one entry per CDR3 protein. The sample shows 1.5 million to 2 million distinct CDR3 sequences, approximately 50% of them seen only once. This clonotype was recorded a few times. The CDR3 is 14 residues long. Germline loops: CDR1 MNHEY, CDR2 SVGEGT. Sample: blood. The J gene is TRBJ2-1, the V gene TRBV6-2 or TRBV6-3; unclear D gene. Matching the DNA end better, TRBJ2-7 makes the J call doubtful. This TCR derives from a woman in her thirties or forties in good health. CDR3: CASSPTGTYNEQYF. In DNA, the CDR3 is TGTGCCAGCAGTCCGACCGGAACCTACAATGAGCAGTACTTC.